This TCR beta chain was obtained from a study of blood T cell repertoires in COVID-19. This CDR3 has 15 residues. TCRdb's table, derived via immunoSEQ multiplex PCR, lists solely in-frame clones and lacks some. The data hold a few hundred thousand clones, with under 85% observed a single time. The TCR originated in a woman between 50 and 59 years old who had recovered from COVID-19. The sample comprised PBMCs or T cells enriched from blood (not recorded which). V and J are TRBV12-2 and TRBJ1-2. TRBV12-2 is annotated as a pseudogene. As DNA, the CDR3 is TGTGCAAGTCGGCTTACCTCCCGGGGGGCAGATGGCTACACCTTC. Encoded protein: CASRLTSRGADGYTF.